This T cell receptor (beta chain) comes out of a study of blood T cell repertoires in COVID-19. The participants were between roughly 18 and 89 years old and came from under 25 US areas. In this sample, this clone turned up a few times. The CDR3 runs to 13 residues. V was trimmed by 7 bases and J by 5 bases, leaving 14 bases between them. Authors' analysis steps: Amplified reference gene primers provided the basis for estimating nucleated cell counts. Profiled with immunoSEQ multiplex PCR; TCRdb holds only in-frame clones, not every one. V, J and clone size were drawn from that table, and D and trimming were deduced from the DNA. Among around 280,000 clones, approximately 88% were seen once, and the ten largest hold about 6%.

This TCR derives from a woman between 35 and 50 years old who had recovered from COVID-19. What was sequenced was PBMCs or T cells enriched from blood (not recorded which). The chain uses TRBV12-3 or TRBV12-4 and TRBJ1-2; D might be TRBD1 (5 bases). CDR3 DNA: TGTGCCAGCAAGGTTGGTCAGGGTTATGGCTACACCTTC. Its translation: CASKVGQGYGYTF.